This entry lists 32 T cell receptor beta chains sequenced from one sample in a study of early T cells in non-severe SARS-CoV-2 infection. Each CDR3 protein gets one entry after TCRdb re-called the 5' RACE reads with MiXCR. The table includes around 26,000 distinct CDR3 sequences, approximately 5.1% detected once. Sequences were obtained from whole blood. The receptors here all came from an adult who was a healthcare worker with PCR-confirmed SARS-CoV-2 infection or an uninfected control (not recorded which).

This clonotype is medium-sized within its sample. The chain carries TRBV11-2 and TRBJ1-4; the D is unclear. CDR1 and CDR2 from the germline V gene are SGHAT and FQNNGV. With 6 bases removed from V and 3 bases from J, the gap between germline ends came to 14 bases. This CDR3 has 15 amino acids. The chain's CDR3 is CASRRWGGANEKLFF. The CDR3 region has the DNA TGTGCCAGCAGAAGGTGGGGTGGGGCTAATGAAAAACTGTTTTTT.

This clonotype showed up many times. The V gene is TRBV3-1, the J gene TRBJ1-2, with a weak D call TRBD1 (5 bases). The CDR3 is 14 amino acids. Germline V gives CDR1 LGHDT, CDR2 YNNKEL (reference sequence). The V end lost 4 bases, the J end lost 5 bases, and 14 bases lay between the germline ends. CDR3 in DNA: TGTGCCAGCAGCCGAGGGTCAGGGCCGTATGGCTACACCTTC. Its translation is CASSRGSGPYGYTF.

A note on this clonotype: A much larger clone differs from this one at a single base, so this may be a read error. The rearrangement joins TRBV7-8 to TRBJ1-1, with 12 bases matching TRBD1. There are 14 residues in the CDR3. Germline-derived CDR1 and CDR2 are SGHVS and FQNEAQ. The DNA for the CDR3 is TGTGTCAGCAGCTCGGGACAGGGGGCCGCTGAAGCTTTCTTT. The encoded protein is CVSSSGQGAAEAFF. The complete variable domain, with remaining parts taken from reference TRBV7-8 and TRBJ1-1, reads GAGVSQSPRYKVAKRGQDVALRCDPISGHVSLFWYQQALGQGPEFLTYFQNEAQLDKSGLPSDRFFAERPEGSVSTLKIQRTQQEDSAVYLCVSSSGQGAAEAFFGQGTRLTVV.

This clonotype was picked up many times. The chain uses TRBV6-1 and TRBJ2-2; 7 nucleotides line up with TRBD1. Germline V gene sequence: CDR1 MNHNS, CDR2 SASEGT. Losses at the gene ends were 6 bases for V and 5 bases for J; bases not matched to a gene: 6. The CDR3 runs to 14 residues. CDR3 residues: CASRDRDWTGELFF. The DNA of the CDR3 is TGTGCCAGCAGAGACAGGGATTGGACCGGGGAGCTGTTTTTT.

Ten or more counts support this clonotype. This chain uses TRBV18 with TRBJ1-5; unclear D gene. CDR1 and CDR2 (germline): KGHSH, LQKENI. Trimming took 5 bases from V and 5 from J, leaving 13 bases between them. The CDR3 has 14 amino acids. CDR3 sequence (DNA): TGTGCCAGCTCATCTTCCGTCGAATATCAGCCCCAGCATTTT. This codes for CASSSSVEYQPQHF.

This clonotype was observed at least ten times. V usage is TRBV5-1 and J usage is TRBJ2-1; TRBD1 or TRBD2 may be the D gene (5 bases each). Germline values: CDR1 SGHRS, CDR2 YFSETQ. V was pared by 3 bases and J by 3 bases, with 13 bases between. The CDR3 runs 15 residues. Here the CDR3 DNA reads TGCGCCAGCAGCTACCTAGGGGACGACTACAATGAGCAGTTCTTC. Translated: CASSYLGDDYNEQFF.

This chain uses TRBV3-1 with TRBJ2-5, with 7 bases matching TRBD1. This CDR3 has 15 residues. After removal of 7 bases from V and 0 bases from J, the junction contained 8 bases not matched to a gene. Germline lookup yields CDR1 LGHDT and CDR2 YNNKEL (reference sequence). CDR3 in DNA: TGTGCCAGCACCCCTACAGGGGTTTACCAAGAGACCCAGTACTTC. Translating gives CASTPTGVYQETQYF.

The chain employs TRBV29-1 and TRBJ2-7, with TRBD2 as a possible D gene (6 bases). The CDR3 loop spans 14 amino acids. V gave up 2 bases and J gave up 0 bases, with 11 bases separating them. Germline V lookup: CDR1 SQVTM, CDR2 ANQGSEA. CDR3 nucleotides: TGCAGCGTTGAAAAAGCGGGCAGCTCCTACGAGCAGTACTTC. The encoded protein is CSVEKAGSSYEQYF.

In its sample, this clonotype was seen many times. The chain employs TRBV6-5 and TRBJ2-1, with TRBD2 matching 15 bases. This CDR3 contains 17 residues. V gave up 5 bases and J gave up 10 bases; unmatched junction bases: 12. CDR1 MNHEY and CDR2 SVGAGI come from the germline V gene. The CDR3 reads CASSPPRTSGRAGEQFF. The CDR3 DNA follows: TGTGCCAGCAGTCCTCCTCGGACTAGCGGGAGGGCAGGGGAGCAGTTCTTC.

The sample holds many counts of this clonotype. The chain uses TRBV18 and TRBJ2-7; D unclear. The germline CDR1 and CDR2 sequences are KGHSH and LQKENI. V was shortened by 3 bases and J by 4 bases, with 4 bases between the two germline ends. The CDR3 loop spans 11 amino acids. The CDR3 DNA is TGTGCCAGCTCACCGGGGTACGAGCAGTACTTC. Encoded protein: CASSPGYEQYF.

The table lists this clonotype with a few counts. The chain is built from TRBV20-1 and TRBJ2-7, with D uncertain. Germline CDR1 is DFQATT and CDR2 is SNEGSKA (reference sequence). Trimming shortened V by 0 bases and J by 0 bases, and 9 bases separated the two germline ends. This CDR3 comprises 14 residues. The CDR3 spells CSARDGRSSYEQYF. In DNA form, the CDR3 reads TGCAGTGCTAGAGACGGCAGGAGCTCCTACGAGCAGTACTTC.

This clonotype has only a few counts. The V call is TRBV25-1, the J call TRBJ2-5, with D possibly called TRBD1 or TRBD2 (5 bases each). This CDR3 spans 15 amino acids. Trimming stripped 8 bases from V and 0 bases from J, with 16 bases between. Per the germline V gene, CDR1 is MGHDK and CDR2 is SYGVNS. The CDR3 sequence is CASGRDRTHQETQYF. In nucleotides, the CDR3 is TGTGCCAGCGGAAGGGACCGAACTCACCAAGAGACCCAGTACTTC. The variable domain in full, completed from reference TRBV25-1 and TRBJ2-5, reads EADIYQTPRYLVIGTGKKITLECSQTMGHDKMYWYQQDPGMELHLIHYSYGVNSTEKGDLSSESTVSRIRTEHFPLTLESARPSHTSQYLCASGRDRTHQETQYFGPGTRLLVL.

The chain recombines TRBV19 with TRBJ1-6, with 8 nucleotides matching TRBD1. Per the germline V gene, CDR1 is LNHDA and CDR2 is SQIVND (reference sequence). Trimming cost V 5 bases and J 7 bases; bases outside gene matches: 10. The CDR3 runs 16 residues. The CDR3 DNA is TGTGCCAGTAGTGATGACAGGGGTGGATTAAATTCACCCCTCCACTTT. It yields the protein CASSDDRGGLNSPLHF. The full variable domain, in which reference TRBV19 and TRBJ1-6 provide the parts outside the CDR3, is DGGITQSPKYLFRKEGQNVTLSCEQNLNHDAMYWYRQDPGQGLRLIYYSQIVNDFQKGDIAEGYSVSREKKESFPLTVTSAQKNPTAFYLCASSDDRGGLNSPLHFGNGTRLTVT.

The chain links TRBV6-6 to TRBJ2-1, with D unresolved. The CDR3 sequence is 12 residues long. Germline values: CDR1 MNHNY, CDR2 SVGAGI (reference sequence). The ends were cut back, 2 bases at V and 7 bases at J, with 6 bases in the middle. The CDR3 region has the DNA TGTGCCAGCAGTTACGGGCCGAATGAGCAGTTCTTC. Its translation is CASSYGPNEQFF.

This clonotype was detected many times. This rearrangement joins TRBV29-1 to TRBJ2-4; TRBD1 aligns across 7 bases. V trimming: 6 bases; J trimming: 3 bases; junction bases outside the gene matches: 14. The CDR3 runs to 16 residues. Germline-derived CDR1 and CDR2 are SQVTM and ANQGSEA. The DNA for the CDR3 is TGCAGCGTAGAGGGGGCTTCAGGCTTAGACAAAAACATTCAGTACTTC. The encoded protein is CSVEGASGLDKNIQYF.

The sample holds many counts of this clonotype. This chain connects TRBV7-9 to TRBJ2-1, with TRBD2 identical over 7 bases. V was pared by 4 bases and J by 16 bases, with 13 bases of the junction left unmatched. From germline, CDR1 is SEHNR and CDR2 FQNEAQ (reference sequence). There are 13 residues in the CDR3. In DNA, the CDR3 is TGTGCCAGCAGCTACCCCCCTGGGAGGGGCCCTTTCTTC. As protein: CASSYPPGRGPFF. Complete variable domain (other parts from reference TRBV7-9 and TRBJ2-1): DTGVSQNPRHKITKRGQNVTFRCDPISEHNRLYWYRQTLGQGPEFLTYFQNEAQLEKSRLLSDRFSAERPKGSFSTLEIQRTEQGDSAMYLCASSYPPGRGPFFGPGTRLTVL.

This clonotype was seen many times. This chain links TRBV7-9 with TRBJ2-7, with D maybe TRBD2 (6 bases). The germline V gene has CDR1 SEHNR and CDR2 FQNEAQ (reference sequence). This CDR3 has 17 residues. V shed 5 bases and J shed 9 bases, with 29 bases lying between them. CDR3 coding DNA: TGTGCCAGCAGCGTGACCCTAAATCGGGACTCCTTCGTGGGGCAGTACTTC. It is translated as CASSVTLNRDSFVGQYF.

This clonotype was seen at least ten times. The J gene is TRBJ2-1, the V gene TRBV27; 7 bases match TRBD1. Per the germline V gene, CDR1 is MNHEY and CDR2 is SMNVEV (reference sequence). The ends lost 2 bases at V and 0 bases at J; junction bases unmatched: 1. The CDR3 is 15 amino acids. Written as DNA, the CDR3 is TGTGCCAGCAGTTTAAGACAGGGCTCCTACAATGAGCAGTTCTTC. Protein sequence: CASSLRQGSYNEQFF.

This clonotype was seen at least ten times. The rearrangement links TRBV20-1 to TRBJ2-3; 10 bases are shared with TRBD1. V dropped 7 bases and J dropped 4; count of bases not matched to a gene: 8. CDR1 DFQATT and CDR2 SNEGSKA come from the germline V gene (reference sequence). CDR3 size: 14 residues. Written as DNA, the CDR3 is TGCAGTGGTCTCCCGGGACAGGGGCCAGATACGCAGTATTTT. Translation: CSGLPGQGPDTQYF.

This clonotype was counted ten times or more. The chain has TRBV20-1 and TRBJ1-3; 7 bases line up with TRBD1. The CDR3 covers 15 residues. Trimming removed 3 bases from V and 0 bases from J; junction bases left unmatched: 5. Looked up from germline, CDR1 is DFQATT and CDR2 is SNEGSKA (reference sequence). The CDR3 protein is CSASSGDSSGNTIYF. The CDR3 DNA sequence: TGCAGTGCTAGTTCGGGGGACAGCTCTGGAAACACCATATATTTT.

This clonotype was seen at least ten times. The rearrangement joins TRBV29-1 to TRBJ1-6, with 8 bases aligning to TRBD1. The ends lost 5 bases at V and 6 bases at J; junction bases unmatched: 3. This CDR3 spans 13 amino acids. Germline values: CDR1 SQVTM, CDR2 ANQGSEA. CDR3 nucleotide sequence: TGCAGCGTTACAGGGGGTGGTAATTCACCCCTCCACTTT. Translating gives CSVTGGGNSPLHF.

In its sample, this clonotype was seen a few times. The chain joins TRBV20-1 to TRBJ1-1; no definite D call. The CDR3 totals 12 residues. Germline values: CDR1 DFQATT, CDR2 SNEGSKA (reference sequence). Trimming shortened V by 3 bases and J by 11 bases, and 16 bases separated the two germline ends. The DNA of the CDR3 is TGCAGTGCTAGGAGTTCGGGGTTACGGGCTTTCTTT. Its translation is CSARSSGLRAFF.

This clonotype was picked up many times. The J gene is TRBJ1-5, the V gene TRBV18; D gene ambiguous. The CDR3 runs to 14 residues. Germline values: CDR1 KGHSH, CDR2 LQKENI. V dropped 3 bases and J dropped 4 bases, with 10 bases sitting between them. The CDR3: CASSPSVGNQPQHF. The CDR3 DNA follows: TGTGCCAGCTCACCTTCCGTTGGGAATCAGCCCCAGCATTTT.

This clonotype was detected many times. The CDR3 DNA reads as TGTGCCAGCTCAACAGGGGTTAGGGGCACAGATACGCAGTATTTT. Translated: CASSTGVRGTDTQYF. The chain joins TRBV11-3 to TRBJ2-3; TRBD1 agrees at 7 bases. The CDR3 runs to 15 residues. The germline CDR1 and CDR2 sequences are SGHNT and YENEEA. Unmatched junction bases numbered 9, after V lost 8 bases and J lost 1 base.

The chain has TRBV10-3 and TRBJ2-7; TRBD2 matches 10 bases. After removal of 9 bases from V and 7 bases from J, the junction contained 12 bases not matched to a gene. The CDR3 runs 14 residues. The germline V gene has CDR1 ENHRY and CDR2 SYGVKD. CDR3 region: CAIGGLAGALEQYF. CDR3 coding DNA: TGTGCCATTGGGGGGCTAGCGGGAGCTCTGGAGCAGTACTTC.

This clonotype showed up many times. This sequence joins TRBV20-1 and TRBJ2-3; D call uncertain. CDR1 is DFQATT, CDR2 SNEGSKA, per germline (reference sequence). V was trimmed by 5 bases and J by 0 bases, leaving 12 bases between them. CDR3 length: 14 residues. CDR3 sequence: CSARPGPSTDTQYF. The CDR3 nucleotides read TGCAGTGCTCGGCCGGGCCCCAGCACAGATACGCAGTATTTT.

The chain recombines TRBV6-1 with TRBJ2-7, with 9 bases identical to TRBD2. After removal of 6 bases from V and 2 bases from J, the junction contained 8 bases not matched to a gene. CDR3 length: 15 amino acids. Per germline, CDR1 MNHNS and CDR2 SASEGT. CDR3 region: CASRVSGGHTYEQYF. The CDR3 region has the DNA TGTGCCAGCAGGGTGAGCGGGGGGCATACCTACGAGCAGTACTTC.

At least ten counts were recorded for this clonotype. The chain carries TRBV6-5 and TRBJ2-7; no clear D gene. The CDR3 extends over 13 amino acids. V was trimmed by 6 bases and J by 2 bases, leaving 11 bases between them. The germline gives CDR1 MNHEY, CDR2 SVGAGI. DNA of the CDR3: TGTGCCAGCAGCCCCGGCCCCCCCTACGAGCAGTACTTC. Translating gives CASSPGPPYEQYF.

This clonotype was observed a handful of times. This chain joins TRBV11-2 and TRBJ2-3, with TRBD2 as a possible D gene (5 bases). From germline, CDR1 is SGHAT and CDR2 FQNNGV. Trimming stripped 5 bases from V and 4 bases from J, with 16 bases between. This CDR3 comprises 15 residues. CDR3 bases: TGTGCCAGCAGCAATCTAGCAACCTCTGCAGATACGCAGTATTTT. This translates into CASSNLATSADTQYF.

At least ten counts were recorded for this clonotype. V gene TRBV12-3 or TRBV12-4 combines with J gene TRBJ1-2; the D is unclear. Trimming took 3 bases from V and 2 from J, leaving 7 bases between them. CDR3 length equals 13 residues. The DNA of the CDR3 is TGTGCCAGCAGTTTTCTGGAGAACTATGGCTACACCTTC. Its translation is CASSFLENYGYTF.

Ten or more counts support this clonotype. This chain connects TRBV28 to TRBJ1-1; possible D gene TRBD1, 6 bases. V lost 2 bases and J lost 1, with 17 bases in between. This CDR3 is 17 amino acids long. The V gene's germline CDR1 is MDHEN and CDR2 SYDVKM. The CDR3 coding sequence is TGTGCCAGCAGTTTAGAAGGCAGGGGATCCGGGAACACTGAAGCTTTCTTT. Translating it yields CASSLEGRGSGNTEAFF.

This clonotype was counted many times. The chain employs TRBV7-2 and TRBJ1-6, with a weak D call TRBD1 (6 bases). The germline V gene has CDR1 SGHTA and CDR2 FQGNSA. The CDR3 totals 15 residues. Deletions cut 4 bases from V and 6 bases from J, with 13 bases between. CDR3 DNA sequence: TGTGCCAGCAGCTCCGCGGGGGCGGGTAATTCACCCCTCCACTTT. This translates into CASSSAGAGNSPLHF.